The T cell receptor (beta chain) under discussion was sequenced for a study of shared clonotypes between healthy human individuals. Original processing methods: ImmunoSEQ output lacked quality scores and full-length reads, limiting matched filtering. TCRdb keeps only in-frame clones here, not all; method: immunoSEQ multiplex PCR. V and J calls and clone size are those listed in that table; D and trimming were worked out from the DNA. The sample carries about 1 million clones, 65% to 75% recorded once. V was shortened by 0 bases and J by 4 bases, with 13 bases between the two germline ends. The CDR3 is 15 residues long.

The rearrangement uses TRBV23-1 and TRBJ2-7, with D uncertain. TRBV23-1 is marked as an open reading frame, function uncertain. Sample: memory CD4+ T cells sorted from blood. Subset meaning: CD45RA-negative fraction. The TCR was taken from a man in his late teens or twenties in good health. The CDR3 sequence is CASSQSPAHLYEQYF. CDR3 bases: TGCGCCAGCAGTCAATCACCGGCCCACTTATACGAGCAGTACTTC.